The clone carrying this T cell receptor beta chain was detected a few times. Its specificity is unknown. TCRdb redid the calling of the 5' RACE reads with MiXCR, one entry per CDR3 protein. The sample includes 690,000 or so distinct CDR3 sequences, 8.6% of them seen just once. The CDR3 consists of 16 residues. CDR1 and CDR2 (germline): MNHNS, SASEGT. Losses at the gene ends were 6 bases for V and 7 bases for J; bases not matched to a gene: 13. These data are taken from a study of identical twins. General study findings and limits: Researchers caution that invariant MAIT and iNKT cells could partly confound zero-insertion analyses.

These data also featured in a second study, about yellow fever vaccine responses in identical twins.

The material sequenced was PBMCs. This chain links TRBV6-1 with TRBJ2-1; 9 bases line up with TRBD1. This receptor was obtained from a woman between 18 and 29 years old in good health. CDR3: CASRSPSGQGNNEQFF. The CDR3 DNA reads as TGTGCCAGCAGGTCCCCGTCGGGACAGGGAAATAATGAGCAGTTCTTC.